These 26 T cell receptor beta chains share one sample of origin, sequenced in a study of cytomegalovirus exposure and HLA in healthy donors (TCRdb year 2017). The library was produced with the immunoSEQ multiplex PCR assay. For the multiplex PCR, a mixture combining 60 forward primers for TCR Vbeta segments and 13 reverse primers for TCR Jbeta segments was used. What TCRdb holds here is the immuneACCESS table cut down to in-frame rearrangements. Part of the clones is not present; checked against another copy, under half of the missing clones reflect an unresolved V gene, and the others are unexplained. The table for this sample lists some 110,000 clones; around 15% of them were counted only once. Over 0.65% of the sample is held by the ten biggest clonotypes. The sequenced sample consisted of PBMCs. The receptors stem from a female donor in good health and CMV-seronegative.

This CDR3 is CSVAGDEGYTF. In nucleotides, the CDR3 is TGCAGTGTTGCGGGAGATGAGGGCTACACCTTC. The chain links TRBV20-1 to TRBJ1-2; no definite D call. V was clipped by 7 bases and J by 8 bases, with 14 bases between them. Germline assignment: CDR1 DFQATT and CDR2 SNEGSKA (reference sequence). CDR3 length: 11 amino acids.

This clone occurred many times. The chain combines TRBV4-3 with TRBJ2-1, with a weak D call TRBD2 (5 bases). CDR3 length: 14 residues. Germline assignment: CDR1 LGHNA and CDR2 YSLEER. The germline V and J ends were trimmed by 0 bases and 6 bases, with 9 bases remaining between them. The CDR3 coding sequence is TGCGCCAGCAGCCAAGATACTAGTCGCAATGAGCAGTTCTTC. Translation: CASSQDTSRNEQFF.

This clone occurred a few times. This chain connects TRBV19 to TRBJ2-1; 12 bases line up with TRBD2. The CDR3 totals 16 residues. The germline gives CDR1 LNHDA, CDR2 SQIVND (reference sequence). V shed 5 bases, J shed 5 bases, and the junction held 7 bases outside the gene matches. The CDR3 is CASSDRLAGAHNEQFF. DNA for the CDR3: TGTGCCAGTAGTGACCGACTAGCGGGAGCCCACAATGAGCAGTTCTTC.

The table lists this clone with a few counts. The CDR3 region is CASSHRGRNEQFF. Written as DNA, the CDR3 is TGTGCCAGCAGCCACAGGGGTCGCAATGAGCAGTTCTTC. The rearrangement joins TRBV7-2 to TRBJ2-1, with 7 bases that match TRBD1. CDR3 size: 13 residues. Per germline, CDR1 SGHTA and CDR2 FQGNSA. J was trimmed by 6 bases and V by 5 bases; bases with no gene match: 4.

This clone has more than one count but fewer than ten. The CDR3 DNA sequence: TGTGCCAGCAGCCCCCTAGCGGGAGCCTCCTACAATGAGCAGTTCTTC. It specifies CASSPLAGASYNEQFF. The chain has TRBV9 and TRBJ2-1, with 10 positions matching TRBD2. The CDR3 consists of 16 residues. Germline V gives CDR1 SGDLS, CDR2 YYNGEE. The trim removed 4 bases at V and 0 bases at J, leaving 4 bases unmatched.

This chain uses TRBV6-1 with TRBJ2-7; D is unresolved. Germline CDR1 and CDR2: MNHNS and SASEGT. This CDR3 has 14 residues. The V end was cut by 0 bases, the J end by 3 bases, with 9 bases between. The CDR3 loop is CASSEASRHYEQYF. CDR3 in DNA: TGTGCCAGCAGTGAAGCGAGCAGACACTACGAGCAGTACTTC.

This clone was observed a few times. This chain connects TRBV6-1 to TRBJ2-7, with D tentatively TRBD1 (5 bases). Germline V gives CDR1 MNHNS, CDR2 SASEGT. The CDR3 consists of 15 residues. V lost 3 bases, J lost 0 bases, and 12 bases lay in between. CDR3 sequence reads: CASSEQDNYSYEQYF. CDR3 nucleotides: TGTGCCAGCAGTGAGCAGGACAATTACTCCTACGAGCAGTACTTC.

The CDR3 here is CASSQSMGQNTEAFF. The CDR3 nucleotides read TGTGCCAGCAGCCAATCGATGGGACAGAACACTGAAGCTTTCTTT. The chain is built from TRBV16 and TRBJ1-1, with D perhaps TRBD1 (6 bases). The germline V and J ends were trimmed by 0 bases and 1 base, with 9 bases remaining between them. CDR1 is KGHSY, CDR2 FQNENV, per germline. This CDR3 is built from 15 residues.

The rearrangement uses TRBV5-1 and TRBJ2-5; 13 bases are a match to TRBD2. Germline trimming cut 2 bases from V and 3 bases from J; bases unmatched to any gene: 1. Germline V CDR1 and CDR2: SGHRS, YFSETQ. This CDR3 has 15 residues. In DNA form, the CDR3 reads TGCGCCAGCAGCTTAGGACTAGCGGGGGAAGAGACCCAGTACTTC. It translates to CASSLGLAGEETQYF.

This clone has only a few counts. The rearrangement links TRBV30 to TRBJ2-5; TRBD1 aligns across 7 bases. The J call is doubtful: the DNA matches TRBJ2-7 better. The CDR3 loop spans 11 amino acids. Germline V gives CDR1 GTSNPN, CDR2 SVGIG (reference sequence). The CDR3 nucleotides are TGTGCCTTGACAGGGAGCTACGAGCAGTACTTC. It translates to CALTGSYEQYF.

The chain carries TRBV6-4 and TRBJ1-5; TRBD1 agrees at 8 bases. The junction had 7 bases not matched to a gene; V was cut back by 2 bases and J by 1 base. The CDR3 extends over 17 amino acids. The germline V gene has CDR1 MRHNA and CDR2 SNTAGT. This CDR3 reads CASSDATGVRSNQPQHF. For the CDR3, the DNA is TGTGCCAGCAGTGACGCGACAGGGGTTAGGAGCAATCAGCCCCAGCATTTT.

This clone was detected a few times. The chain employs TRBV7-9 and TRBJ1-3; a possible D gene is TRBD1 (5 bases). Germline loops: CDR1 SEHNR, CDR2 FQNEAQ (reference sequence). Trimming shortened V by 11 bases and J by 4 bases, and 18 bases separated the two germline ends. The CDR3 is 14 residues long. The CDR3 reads CARDGGVGGNTIYF. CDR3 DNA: TGTGCCCGGGACGGGGGTGTGGGCGGAAACACCATATATTTT.

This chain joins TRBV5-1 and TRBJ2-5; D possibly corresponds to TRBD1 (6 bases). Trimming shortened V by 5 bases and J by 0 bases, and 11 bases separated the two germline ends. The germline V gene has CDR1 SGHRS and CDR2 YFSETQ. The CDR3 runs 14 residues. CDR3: CASSPGTNQETQYF. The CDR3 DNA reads TGCGCCAGCAGTCCCGGGACAAACCAAGAGACCCAGTACTTC.

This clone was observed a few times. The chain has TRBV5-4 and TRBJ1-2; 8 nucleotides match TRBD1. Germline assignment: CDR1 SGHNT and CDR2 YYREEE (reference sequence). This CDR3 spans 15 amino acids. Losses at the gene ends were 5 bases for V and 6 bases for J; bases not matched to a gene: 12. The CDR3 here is CASRPQQGAQNGYTF. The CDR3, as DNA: TGTGCCAGCAGACCCCAGCAGGGGGCGCAAAATGGCTACACCTTC.

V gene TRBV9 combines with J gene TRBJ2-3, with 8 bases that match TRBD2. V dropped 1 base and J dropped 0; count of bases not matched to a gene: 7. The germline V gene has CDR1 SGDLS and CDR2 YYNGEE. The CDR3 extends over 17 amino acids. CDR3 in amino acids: CASSVYQRGTSTDTQYF. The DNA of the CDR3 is TGTGCCAGCAGCGTATATCAGCGGGGGACTAGCACAGATACGCAGTATTTT.

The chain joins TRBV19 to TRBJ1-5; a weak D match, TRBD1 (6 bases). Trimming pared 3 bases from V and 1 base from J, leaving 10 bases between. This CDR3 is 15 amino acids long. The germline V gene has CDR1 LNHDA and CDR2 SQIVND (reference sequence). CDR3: CASSIGQLSNQPQHF. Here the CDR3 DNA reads TGTGCCAGTAGTATCGGACAGCTAAGCAATCAGCCCCAGCATTTT.

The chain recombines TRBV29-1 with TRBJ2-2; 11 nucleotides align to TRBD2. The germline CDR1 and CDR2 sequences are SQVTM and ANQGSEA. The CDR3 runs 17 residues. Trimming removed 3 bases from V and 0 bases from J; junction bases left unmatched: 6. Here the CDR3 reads CSVEVAGGPANTGELFF. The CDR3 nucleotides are TGCAGCGTTGAGGTAGCGGGGGGGCCCGCGAACACCGGGGAGCTGTTTTTT.

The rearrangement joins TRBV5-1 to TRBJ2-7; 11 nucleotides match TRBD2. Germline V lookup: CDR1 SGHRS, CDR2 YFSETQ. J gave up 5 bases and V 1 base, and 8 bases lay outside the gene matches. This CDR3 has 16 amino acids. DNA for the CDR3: TGCGCCAGCAGCTTGCGTACTAGCGGGAGCAGTGACGAGCAGTACTTC. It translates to CASSLRTSGSSDEQYF.

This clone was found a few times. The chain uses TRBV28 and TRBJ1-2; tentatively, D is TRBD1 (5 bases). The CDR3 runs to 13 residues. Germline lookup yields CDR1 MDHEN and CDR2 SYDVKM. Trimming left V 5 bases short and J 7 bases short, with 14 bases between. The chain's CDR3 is CASSLDSVGGYTF. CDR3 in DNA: TGTGCCAGCAGTCTCGACAGCGTCGGTGGCTACACCTTC.

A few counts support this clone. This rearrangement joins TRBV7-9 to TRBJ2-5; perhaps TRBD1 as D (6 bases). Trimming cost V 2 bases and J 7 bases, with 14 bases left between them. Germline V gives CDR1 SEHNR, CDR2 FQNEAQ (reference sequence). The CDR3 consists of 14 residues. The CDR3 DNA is TGTGCCAGCAGCTTACATGGGGGCGCGGGGACCCAGTACTTC. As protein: CASSLHGGAGTQYF.

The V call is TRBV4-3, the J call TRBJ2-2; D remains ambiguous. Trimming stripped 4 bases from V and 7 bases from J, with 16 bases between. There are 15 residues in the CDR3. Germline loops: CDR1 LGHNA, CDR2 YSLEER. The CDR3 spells CASSPFASKVGELFF. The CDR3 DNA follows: TGCGCCAGCAGCCCTTTTGCTAGTAAGGTCGGGGAGCTGTTTTTT.

CDR3 residues: CASSLATGTGGTEAFF. The CDR3 DNA sequence: TGCGCCAGCAGCTTGGCTACCGGGACGGGGGGCACTGAAGCTTTCTTT. The chain joins TRBV5-1 to TRBJ1-1; D is possibly TRBD1 (5 bases). The length of the CDR3 is 16 residues. V dropped 0 bases and J dropped 4 bases, with 16 bases sitting between them. Per the germline V gene, CDR1 is SGHRS and CDR2 is YFSETQ.

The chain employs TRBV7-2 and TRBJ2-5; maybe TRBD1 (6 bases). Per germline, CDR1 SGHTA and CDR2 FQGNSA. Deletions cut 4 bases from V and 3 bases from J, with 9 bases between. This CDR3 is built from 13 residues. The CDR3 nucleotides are TGTGCCAGCAGCTATTCAGGGGAAGAGACCCAGTACTTC. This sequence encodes CASSYSGEETQYF.

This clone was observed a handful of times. In DNA form, the CDR3 reads TGTGCCAGCAGCTTAGTACTAGCGGGAGTGGCAGATACGCAGTATTTT. Translated: CASSLVLAGVADTQYF. The chain carries TRBV7-2 and TRBJ2-3, with TRBD2 matching 11 bases. Trimming at V came to 1 base and at J to 4 bases, leaving 4 bases not matched to a gene. In germline, CDR1 is SGHTA, CDR2 FQGNSA. The CDR3 length is 16 residues.

The CDR3 spells CASSLLRLAGFKSYEQYF. The CDR3 DNA follows: TGTGCCAGCAGTTTATTGCGGCTAGCGGGATTTAAGTCCTACGAGCAGTACTTC. This chain joins TRBV28 and TRBJ2-7; 9 positions agree with TRBD2. The CDR3 is 18 residues long. Germline V gene lookup returns CDR1 MDHEN and CDR2 SYDVKM. V shed 1 base and J 1 base; nucleotides not matched to a gene: 11.

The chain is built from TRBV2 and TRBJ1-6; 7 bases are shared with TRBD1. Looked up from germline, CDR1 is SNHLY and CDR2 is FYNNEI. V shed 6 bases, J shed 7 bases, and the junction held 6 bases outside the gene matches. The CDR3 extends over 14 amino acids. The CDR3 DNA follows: TGTGCCAGCAGAGGGGACAGTGGGAATTCACCCCTCCACTTT. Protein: CASRGDSGNSPLHF.